This TCR beta chain was identified in a study of T cell responses to AZD1222 COVID-19 vaccine. The CDR3 runs to 14 residues. CDR1 is SGHNT, CDR2 YENEEA, per germline. Trimming stripped 6 bases from V and 5 bases from J, with 17 bases between. For this clone: Antigen unknown.

TCRdb's table, derived via immunoSEQ multiplex PCR, lists solely in-frame clones and lacks some. The table records about 100,000 clones, about 88% of them present only once. General study results and limits: White British ancestry dominated among donors, who included more females, and clonal diversity was possibly underestimated. When two AZD1222 doses had been given, Spike-specific TCR breadth and depth rose.

The chain combines TRBV11-3 with TRBJ2-7; maybe TRBD1 (6 bases). The receptor was isolated from an adult in good health. Material: peripheral blood, obtained on day 0 of AZD1222 vaccination. The CDR3 DNA reads as TGTGCCAGCAGTTTCAGGGGTGAGTGGCACGAGCAGTACTTC. The encoded protein is CASSFRGEWHEQYF.